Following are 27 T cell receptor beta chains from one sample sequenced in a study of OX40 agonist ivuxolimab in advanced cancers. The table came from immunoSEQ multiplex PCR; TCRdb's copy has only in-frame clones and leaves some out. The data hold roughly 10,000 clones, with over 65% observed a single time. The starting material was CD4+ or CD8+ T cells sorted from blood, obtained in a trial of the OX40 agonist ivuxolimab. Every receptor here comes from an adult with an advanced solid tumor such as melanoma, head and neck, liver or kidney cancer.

The CDR3 bases are TGTGCCAGCAGTGAATTTGGCAGGGAACTTTTCTACGAGCAGTACTTC. It is translated as CASSEFGRELFYEQYF. The chain has TRBV6-1 and TRBJ2-7; tentatively, D is TRBD1 (5 bases). The germline V and J ends were trimmed by 2 bases and 3 bases, with 17 bases remaining between them. The length of the CDR3 is 16 residues. The germline CDR1 and CDR2 sequences are MNHNS and SASEGT.

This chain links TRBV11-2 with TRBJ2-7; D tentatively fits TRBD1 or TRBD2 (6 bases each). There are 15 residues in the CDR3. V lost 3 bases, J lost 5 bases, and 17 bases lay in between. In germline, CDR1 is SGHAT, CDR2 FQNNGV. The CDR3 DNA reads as TGTGCCAGCAGCTTGTATGGGGGGCCCCAAGACGAGCAGTACTTC. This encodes CASSLYGGPQDEQYF.

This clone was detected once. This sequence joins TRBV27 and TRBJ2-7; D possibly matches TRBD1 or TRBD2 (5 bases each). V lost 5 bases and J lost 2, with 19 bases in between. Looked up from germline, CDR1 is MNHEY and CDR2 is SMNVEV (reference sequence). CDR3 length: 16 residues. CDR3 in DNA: TGTGCCAGCAGTGAGGGGATGGGAGACAGAGCCTACGAGCAGTACTTC. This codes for CASSEGMGDRAYEQYF.

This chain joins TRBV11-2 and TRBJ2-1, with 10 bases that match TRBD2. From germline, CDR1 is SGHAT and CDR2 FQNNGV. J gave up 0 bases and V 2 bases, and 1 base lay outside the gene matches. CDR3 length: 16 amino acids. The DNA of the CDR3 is TGTGCCAGCAGCTTATCTAGCGGGAGCTCCTACAATGAGCAGTTCTTC. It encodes CASSLSSGSSYNEQFF.

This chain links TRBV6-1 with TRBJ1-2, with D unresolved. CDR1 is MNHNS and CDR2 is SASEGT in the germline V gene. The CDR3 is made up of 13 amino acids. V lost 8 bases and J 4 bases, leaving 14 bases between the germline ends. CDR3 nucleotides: TGTGCCAGCGTTCTCCCAGGTGGCTATGGCTACACCTTC. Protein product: CASVLPGGYGYTF.

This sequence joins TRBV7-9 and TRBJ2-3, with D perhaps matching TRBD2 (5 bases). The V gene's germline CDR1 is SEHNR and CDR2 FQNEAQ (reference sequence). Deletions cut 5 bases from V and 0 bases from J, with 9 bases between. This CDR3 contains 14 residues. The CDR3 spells CASSGGHSTDTQYF. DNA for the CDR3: TGTGCCAGCAGCGGCGGGCATAGCACAGATACGCAGTATTTT.

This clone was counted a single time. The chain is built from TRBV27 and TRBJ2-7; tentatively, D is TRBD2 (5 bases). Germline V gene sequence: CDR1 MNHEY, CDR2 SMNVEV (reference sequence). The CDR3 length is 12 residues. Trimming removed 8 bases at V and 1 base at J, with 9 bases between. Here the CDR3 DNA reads TGTGCCAGCGGACGGAGGTCCTACGAGCAGTACTTC. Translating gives CASGRRSYEQYF.

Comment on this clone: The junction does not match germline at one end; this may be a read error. The CDR3 protein is CAGSYSYSQETQYF. DNA of the CDR3: TGTGCCGGCAGTTACTCTTATTCCCAAGAGACCCAGTACTTC. V usage is TRBV6-5 and J usage is TRBJ2-5; no clear D gene. The germline gives CDR1 MNHEY, CDR2 SVGAGI. This CDR3 is built from 14 residues.

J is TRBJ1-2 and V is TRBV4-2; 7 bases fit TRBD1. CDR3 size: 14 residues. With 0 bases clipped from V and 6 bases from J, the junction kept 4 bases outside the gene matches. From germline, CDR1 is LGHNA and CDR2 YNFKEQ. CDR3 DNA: TGTGCCAGCAGCCAAGAGACAGGGATGGATGGCTACACCTTC. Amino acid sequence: CASSQETGMDGYTF.

The CDR3 DNA reads TGTGCCAGTAGTCCTCGACAGGGACTAAACACTGAAGCTTTCTTT. Translated, it gives CASSPRQGLNTEAFF. V and J are TRBV19 and TRBJ1-1, with 7 bases lining up with TRBD1. This CDR3 comprises 15 residues. Germline V CDR1 and CDR2: LNHDA, SQIVND (reference sequence). The V gene end was trimmed by 5 bases and the J gene end by 2 bases; junction bases not matched to a gene: 8.

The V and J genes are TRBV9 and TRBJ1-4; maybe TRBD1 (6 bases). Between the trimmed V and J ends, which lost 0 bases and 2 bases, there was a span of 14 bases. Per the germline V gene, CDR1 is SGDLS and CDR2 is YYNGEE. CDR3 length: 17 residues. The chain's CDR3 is CASSVEGGLGTNEKLFF. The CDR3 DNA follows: TGTGCCAGCAGCGTAGAAGGGGGGCTCGGGACTAATGAAAAACTGTTTTTT.

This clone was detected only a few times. As DNA, the CDR3 is TGTGCCAGCAGCTTGGAGGCCTCTTTCACCGGGGAGCTGTTTTTT. Amino acids: CASSLEASFTGELFF. J is TRBJ2-2 and V is TRBV5-4; D is unresolved. Looked up from germline, CDR1 is SGHNT and CDR2 is YYREEE (reference sequence). The CDR3 consists of 15 residues. V dropped 0 bases and J dropped 4 bases, with 10 bases sitting between them. Full variable domain (outside the CDR3, taken from reference TRBV5-4 and TRBJ2-2): ETGVTQSPTHLIKTRGQQVTLRCSSQSGHNTVSWYQQALGQGPQFIFQYYREEENGRGNFPPRFSGLQFPNYSSELNVNALELDDSALYLCASSLEASFTGELFFGEGSRLTVL.

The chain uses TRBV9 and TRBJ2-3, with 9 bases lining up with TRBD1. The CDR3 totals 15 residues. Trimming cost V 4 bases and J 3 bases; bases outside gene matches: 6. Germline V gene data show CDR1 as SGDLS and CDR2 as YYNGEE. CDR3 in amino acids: CASSFAGTGTDTQYF. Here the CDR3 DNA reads TGTGCCAGCAGCTTTGCCGGGACAGGGACAGATACGCAGTATTTT.

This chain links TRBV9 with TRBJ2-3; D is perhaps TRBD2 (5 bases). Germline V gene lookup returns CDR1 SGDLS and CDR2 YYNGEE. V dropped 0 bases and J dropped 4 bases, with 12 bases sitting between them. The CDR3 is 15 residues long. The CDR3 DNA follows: TGTGCCAGCAGCGTAGCCGCCGGGGTCCCAGATACGCAGTATTTT. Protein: CASSVAAGVPDTQYF.

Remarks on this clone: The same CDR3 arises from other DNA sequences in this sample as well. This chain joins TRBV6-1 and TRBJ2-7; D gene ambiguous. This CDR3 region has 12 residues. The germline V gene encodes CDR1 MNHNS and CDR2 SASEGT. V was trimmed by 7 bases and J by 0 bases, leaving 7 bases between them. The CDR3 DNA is TGTGCCAGCAATCCAGGCTCCTACGAGCAGTACTTC. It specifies CASNPGSYEQYF.

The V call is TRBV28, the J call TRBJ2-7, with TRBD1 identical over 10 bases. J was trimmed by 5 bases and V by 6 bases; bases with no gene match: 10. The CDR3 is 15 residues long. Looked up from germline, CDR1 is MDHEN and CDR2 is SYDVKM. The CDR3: CASRNRDRGVHEQYF. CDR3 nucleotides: TGTGCCAGCAGAAACCGGGACAGGGGAGTCCACGAGCAGTACTTC.

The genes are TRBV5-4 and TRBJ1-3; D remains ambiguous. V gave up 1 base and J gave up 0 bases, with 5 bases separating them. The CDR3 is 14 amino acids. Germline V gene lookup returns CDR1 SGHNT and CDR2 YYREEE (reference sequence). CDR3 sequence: CASSLSGSGNTIYF. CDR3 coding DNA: TGTGCCAGCAGCTTGAGCGGCTCTGGAAACACCATATATTTT. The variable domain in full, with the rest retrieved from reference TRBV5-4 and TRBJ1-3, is ETGVTQSPTHLIKTRGQQVTLRCSSQSGHNTVSWYQQALGQGPQFIFQYYREEENGRGNFPPRFSGLQFPNYSSELNVNALELDDSALYLCASSLSGSGNTIYFGEGSWLTVV.

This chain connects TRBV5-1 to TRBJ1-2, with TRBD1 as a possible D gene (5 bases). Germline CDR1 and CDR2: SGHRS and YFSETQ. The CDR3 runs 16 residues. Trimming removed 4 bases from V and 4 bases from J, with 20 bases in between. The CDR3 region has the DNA TGCGCCAGCAGCCAAGGGACTAACACACGAGGCTATGGCTACACCTTC. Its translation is CASSQGTNTRGYGYTF. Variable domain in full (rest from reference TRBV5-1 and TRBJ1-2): KAGVTQTPRYLIKTRGQQVTLSCSPISGHRSVSWYQQTPGQGLQFLFEYFSETQRNKGNFPGRFSGRQFSNSRSEMNVSTLELGDSALYLCASSQGTNTRGYGYTFGSGTRLTVV.

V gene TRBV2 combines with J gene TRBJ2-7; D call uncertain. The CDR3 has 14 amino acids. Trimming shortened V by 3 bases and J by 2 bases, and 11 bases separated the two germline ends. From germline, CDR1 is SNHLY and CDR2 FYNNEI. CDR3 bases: TGTGCCAGCAGTGATAGGACGGCCACCTACGAGCAGTACTTC. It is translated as CASSDRTATYEQYF.

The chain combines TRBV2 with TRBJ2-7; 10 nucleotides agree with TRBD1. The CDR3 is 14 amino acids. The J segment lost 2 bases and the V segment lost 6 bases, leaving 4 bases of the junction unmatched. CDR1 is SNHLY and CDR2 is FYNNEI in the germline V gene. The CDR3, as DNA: TGTGCCAGCAGCGGACAGGGGGGAACCTACGAGCAGTACTTC. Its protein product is CASSGQGGTYEQYF.

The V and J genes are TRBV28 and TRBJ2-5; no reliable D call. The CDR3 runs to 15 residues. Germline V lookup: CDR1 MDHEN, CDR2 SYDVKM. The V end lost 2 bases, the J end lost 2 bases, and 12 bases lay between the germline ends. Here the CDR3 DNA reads TGTGCCAGCAGTTTAATGGCGGTGCCTCAAGAGACCCAGTACTTC. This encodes CASSLMAVPQETQYF.

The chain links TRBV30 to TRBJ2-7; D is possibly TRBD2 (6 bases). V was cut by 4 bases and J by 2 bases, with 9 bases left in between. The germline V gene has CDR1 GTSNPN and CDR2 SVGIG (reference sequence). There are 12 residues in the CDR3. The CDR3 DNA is TGTGCCTGGACGGGACTTACCTACGAGCAGTACTTC. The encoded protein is CAWTGLTYEQYF.

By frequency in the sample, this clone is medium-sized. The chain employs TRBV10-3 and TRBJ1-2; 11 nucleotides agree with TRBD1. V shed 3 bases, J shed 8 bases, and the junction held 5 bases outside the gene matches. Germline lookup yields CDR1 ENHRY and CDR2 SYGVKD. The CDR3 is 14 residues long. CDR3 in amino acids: CAISEVGQGDGYTF. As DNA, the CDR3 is TGTGCCATCAGTGAAGTGGGACAGGGGGACGGCTACACCTTC.

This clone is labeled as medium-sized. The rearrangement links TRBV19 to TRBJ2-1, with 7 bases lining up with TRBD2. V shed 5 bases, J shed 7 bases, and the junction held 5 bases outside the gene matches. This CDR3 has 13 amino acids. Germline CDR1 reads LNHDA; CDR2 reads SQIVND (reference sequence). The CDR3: CASSLGLENEQFF. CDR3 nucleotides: TGTGCCAGTAGTCTCGGACTAGAAAATGAGCAGTTCTTC. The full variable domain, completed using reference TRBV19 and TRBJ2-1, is DGGITQSPKYLFRKEGQNVTLSCEQNLNHDAMYWYRQDPGQGLRLIYYSQIVNDFQKGDIAEGYSVSREKKESFPLTVTSAQKNPTAFYLCASSLGLENEQFFGPGTRLTVL.

The chain's CDR3 is CASSQEGLAGGLETQYF. CDR3 DNA: TGCGCCAGCAGCCAAGAGGGGCTAGCGGGGGGTCTAGAGACCCAGTACTTC. The chain carries TRBV4-1 and TRBJ2-5; TRBD2 matches at 11 bases. Germline V CDR1 and CDR2: MGHRA, YSYEKL. V gave up 0 bases and J gave up 4 bases; unmatched junction bases: 7. This CDR3 region has 17 residues.

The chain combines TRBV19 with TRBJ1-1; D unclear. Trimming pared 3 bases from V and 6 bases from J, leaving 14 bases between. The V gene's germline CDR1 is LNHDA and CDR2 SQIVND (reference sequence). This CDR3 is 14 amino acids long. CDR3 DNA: TGTGCCAGTAGTATTGTGGCGGGTGTAGCTGAAGCTTTCTTT. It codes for CASSIVAGVAEAFF.

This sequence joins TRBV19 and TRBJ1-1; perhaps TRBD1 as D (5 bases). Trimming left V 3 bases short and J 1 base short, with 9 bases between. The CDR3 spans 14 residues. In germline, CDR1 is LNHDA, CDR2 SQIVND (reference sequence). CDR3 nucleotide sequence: TGTGCCAGTAGTATGATGGGGACGAACACTGAAGCTTTCTTT. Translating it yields CASSMMGTNTEAFF.